The 8 T cell receptor beta chains presented below share a single source sample, sequenced in a study of blood T cell repertoires in COVID-19 (dated by TCRdb to the early 2020s). Libraries came from the immunoSEQ multiplex PCR assay. Here the immuneACCESS table is served through TCRdb, limited to in-frame sequences with V and J called. Missing clones are a known gap in these copies; in checked studies unresolved V genes cover under half, and the rest lacks a known reason. This sample is represented by about 140,000 clones; about 89% of them were singletons. Less than 3% of the sample belongs to the ten largest clones. Input material: peripheral blood. The source of these receptors is a man between 60 and 75 years old with active or convalescent COVID-19.

The chain employs TRBV7-3 and TRBJ2-1, with 10 positions matching TRBD2. Germline lookup yields CDR1 SGHTA and CDR2 FQGTGA. Trimming cost V 3 bases and J 4 bases; bases outside gene matches: 6. CDR3 size: 16 residues. For the CDR3, the DNA is TGTGCCAGCAGCTTCTCTAGCGGGGGCCCATACAATGAGCAGTTCTTC. Protein product: CASSFSSGGPYNEQFF.

V and J are TRBV30 and TRBJ1-2, with 7 bases that match TRBD1. Germline CDR1 is GTSNPN and CDR2 is SVGIG (reference sequence). The CDR3 has 15 residues. The V gene end was trimmed by 1 base and the J gene end by 8 bases; junction bases not matched to a gene: 13. The CDR3 region has the DNA TGTGCCTGGAGTGCGACCTCACAGGGGTTATGGGGCTACACCTTC. This codes for CAWSATSQGLWGYTF.

The V call is TRBV4-2, the J call TRBJ2-3, with a possible D match to TRBD2 (6 bases). V was cut by 0 bases and J by 9 bases, with 16 bases left in between. The CDR3 extends over 15 amino acids. Germline V gives CDR1 LGHNA, CDR2 YNFKEQ. Here the CDR3 reads CASSQDGRGSGTQYF. The CDR3 DNA reads TGTGCCAGCAGCCAAGATGGACGGGGGTCAGGGACGCAGTATTTT.

The chain is built from TRBV3-1 (or the pseudogene TRBV3-2) and TRBJ2-1; 12 bases fit TRBD2. The V gene end was trimmed by 0 bases and the J gene end by 3 bases; junction bases not matched to a gene: 6. In germline, CDR1 is LGHDT, CDR2 YNNKEL (reference sequence). This CDR3 region has 18 residues. CDR3 region: CASSQDMTSGGLYNEQFF. CDR3 in DNA: TGTGCCAGCAGCCAAGATATGACTAGCGGGGGACTCTACAATGAGCAGTTCTTC.

This chain uses TRBV27 with TRBJ1-2; D is undetermined. Germline CDR1 reads MNHEY; CDR2 reads SMNVEV (reference sequence). There are 15 residues in the CDR3. The V end was cut by 3 bases, the J end by 0 bases, with 11 bases between. For the CDR3, the DNA is TGTGCCAGCAGTTTCTCGGGAAAATCTAACTATGGCTACACCTTC. Translation gives CASSFSGKSNYGYTF.

This chain joins TRBV6-2 or TRBV6-3 and TRBJ2-7, with TRBD2 matching over 10 bases. The CDR3 loop spans 15 amino acids. Trimming cost V 2 bases and J 3 bases; bases outside gene matches: 4. Germline V gene lookup returns CDR1 MNHEY and CDR2 SVGEGT. CDR3 DNA: TGTGCCAGCAGTTACGTCCCTAGCGGGGGCTACGAGCAGTACTTC. Translating it yields CASSYVPSGGYEQYF.

The table lists this clone with a few counts. As DNA, the CDR3 is TGTGCCAGCAGTCAAAACTGGGCCTCTCAGCCCCAGCATTTT. Translation gives CASSQNWASQPQHF. The rearrangement links TRBV6-5 to TRBJ1-5; D call uncertain. V was trimmed by 5 bases and J by 6 bases, leaving 14 bases between them. This CDR3 spans 14 amino acids. From germline, CDR1 is MNHEY and CDR2 SVGAGI.

The chain links TRBV12-3 or TRBV12-4 to TRBJ2-7; no clear D gene. V shed 7 bases and J shed 3 bases, with 10 bases lying between them. This CDR3 spans 12 amino acids. The CDR3 sequence is CASTLGSYEQYF. CDR3 sequence (DNA): TGTGCCAGCACCCTGGGCAGCTACGAGCAGTACTTC.